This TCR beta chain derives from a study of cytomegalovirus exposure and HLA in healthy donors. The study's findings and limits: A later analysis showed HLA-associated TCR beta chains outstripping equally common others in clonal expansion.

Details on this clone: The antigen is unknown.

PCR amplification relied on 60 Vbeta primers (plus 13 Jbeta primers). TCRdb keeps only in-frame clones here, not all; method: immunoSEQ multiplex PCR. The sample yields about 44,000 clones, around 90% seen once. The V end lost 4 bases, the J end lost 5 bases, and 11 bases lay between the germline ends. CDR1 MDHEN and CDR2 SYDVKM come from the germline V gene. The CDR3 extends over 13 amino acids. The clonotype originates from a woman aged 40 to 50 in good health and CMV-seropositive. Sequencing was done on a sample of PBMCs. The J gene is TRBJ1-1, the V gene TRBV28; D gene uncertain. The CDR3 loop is CASSWASGTEAFF. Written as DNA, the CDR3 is TGTGCCAGCAGTTGGGCCTCTGGGACTGAAGCTTTCTTT. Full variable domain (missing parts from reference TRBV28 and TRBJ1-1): DVKVTQSSRYLVKRTGEKVFLECVQDMDHENMFWYRQDPGLGLRLIYFSYDVKMKEKGDIPEGYSVSREKKERFSLILESASTNQTSMYLCASSWASGTEAFFGQGTRLTVV.